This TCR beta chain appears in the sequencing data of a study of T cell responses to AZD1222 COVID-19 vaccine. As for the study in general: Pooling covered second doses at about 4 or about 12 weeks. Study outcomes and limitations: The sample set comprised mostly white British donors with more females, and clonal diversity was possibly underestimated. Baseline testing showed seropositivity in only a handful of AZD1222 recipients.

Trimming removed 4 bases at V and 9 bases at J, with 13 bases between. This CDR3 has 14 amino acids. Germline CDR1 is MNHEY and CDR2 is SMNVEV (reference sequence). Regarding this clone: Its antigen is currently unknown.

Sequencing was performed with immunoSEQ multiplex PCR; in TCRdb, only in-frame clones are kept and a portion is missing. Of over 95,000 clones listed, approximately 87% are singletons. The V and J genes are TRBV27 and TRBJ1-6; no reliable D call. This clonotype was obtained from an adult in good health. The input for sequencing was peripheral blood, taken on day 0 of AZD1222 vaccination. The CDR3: CASSWEGRGSPLHF. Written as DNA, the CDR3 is TGTGCCAGCAGTTGGGAGGGCCGCGGTTCACCCCTCCACTTT.